These T cell receptor beta chains were read from a single sample in a study of shared T cell receptors in the human thymus. TCRdb keeps only in-frame clones here, not all; method: immunoSEQ multiplex PCR. The sample includes about 710,000 clones, 87% of them seen just once. This same sample was also part of a study on human thymus T cells.

Sequences were obtained from thymocytes. These receptors came from a boy younger than two with a congenital heart defect. The CDR3 runs from the conserved cysteine through the conserved F or W. Expanded clones get a size class; other rows say once, few or many, or leave the size out.

>.|TRBV5-4|TRBJ2-1
CASSPEGEPFSYNEQFF
>.|TRBV27|TRBJ2-7
CASSPPPGNNYEQYF
>.|TRBV6-5|TRBJ2-6
CASSLYGANVLTF
>.|TRBV6-1|TRBJ1-2
CASSEGRTGRRGYTF
>.|TRBV30|TRBJ1-3
CAWDSGVLSGNTIYF
>.|TRBV14|TRBJ2-7
CASSQEGLPRYEQYF
>.|TRBV6-8|TRBJ1-6
CASSQGNYNSPLHF
>.|TRBV7-9|TRBJ2-2
CASSPTRESSGELFF
>.|TRBV7-8|TRBJ2-6
CASSSFRSGANVLTF
>.|TRBV5-4|TRBJ2-2
CASSWGGANTGELFF
>.|TRBV6-5|TRBJ1-1
CASSRQYGDTEAFF
>.|TRBV12-5|TRBJ2-4
CASVSPTPGQKAKNIQYF
>.|TRBV6-1|.
CAIDRGVYEQYF
>once|TRBV6-5|TRBJ1-2
CASSYKFGGGGDGYTF
>.|TRBV11-2|TRBJ2-7
CASSKQGFEQYF
>.|TRBV4-3|TRBJ1-2
CASSQVGGNGYGYTF
>.|TRBV5-6|TRBJ2-1
CASSPPDTNAYNEQFF
>once|TRBV19|TRBJ2-1
CASSPPREDYNEQFF
>.|TRBV7-7|TRBJ2-5
CASLAGAQETQYF
>.|TRBV7-2|TRBJ2-7
CASSAPGLAGAWQYF
>.|TRBV4-2|TRBJ1-2
CASSRSGTAEYGYTF
>.|TRBV12-5|TRBJ2-3
CASGLVRGPGSTDTQYF
>.|TRBV10-3|TRBJ1-6
CAISNPARTGKSSYNSPLHF
>once|TRBV4-1|TRBJ1-2
CASSQRKDRTYGYTF
>.|TRBV21-1|TRBJ2-7
CASSKRVAGAYEQYF
>once|TRBV5-4|TRBJ2-3
CASSLITDTQYF
>.|TRBV29-1|TRBJ2-7
CSIVQSGIRLAGGYEQYF
>once|TRBV7-8|TRBJ2-7
CASSLGAQGEPENYEQYF
>.|TRBV30|TRBJ1-1
CAWNQTGLRGGTEAFF
>.|TRBV5-6|TRBJ2-1
CASSPGGGYNEQFF
>.|TRBV19|TRBJ2-7
CASLRTGEGEQYF
>.|TRBV27|TRBJ1-3
CASSPGQAHSGNTIYF
>few|TRBV10-1|TRBJ2-2
CASSEVLAGDTGELFF
>.|TRBV6-1|TRBJ2-3
CASRYWTGGTDTQYF
>.|TRBV19|TRBJ2-3
CASSPWTSGSFADTQYF
>.|TRBV6-6|TRBJ2-7
CASRRQRGSGEQYF
>few|TRBV28|TRBJ1-6
CASSPLGRNSPLHF
>.|TRBV7-6|TRBJ2-1
CASSLGQANLDNEQFF
>.|TRBV5-5|TRBJ1-2
CASSSSPQGTNYGYTF
>once|TRBV4-1|TRBJ1-1
CASSQEGGVGTEAFF
>few|TRBV27|TRBJ2-7
CASRRGEAYEQYF
>.|TRBV7-2|TRBJ1-3
CASSPGGADSGNTIYF
>once|TRBV9|TRBJ2-7
CASSVALQAHPYEQYF
>.|TRBV25-1|TRBJ1-2
CASKAQGSYGYTF
>few|TRBV28|TRBJ1-1
CASSCNRDRENTEAFF
>.|TRBV15|TRBJ2-7
CATSSRTSGGSYEQYF
>few|TRBV21-1|TRBJ2-1
CASSKARRESYNEQFF
>.|TRBV25-1|TRBJ2-3
CASSAGLAGDTDTQYF
>.|TRBV6-6|TRBJ1-1
CASSPGTGAEAFF